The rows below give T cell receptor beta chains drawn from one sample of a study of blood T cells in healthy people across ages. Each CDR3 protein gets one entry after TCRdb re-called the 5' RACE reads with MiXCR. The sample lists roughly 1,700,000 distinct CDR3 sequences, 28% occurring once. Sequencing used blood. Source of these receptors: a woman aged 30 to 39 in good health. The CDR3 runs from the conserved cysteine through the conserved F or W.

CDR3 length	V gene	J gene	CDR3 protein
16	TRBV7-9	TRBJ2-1	CASRPPGLAGRNEQFF
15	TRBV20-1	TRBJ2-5	CSANSQYRYQETQCF
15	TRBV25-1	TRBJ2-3	CASSAQGGVTDTQYF
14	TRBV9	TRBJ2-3	CASSPSSEKDTQYF
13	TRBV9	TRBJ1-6	CASDAGVNSPLHF
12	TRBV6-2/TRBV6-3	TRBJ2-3	CASSGLSHTQYF
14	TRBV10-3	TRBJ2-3	CAISESLAADTQYF
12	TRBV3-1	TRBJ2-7	CASTSSGGEQYF
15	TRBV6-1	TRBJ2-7	CASSEAQLGGYEQYF
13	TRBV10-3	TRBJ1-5	CAIKQSSCQPQHF
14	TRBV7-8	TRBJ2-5	CASSARDRQETQYF
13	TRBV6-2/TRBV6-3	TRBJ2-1	CASSINRGGEQFF
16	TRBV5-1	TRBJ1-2	CASSGGDGRANYGYTF
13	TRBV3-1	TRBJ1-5	CASSQGQAQPQHF
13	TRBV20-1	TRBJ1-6	CSASLQGYSPLHF
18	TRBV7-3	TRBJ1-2	CASSPVGTGGVANYGYTF
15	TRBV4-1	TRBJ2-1	CASSHPTGGAYEQFF
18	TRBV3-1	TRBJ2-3	CASSQVAAGGAPTDTQYF
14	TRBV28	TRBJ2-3	CASTERGATDTQYF
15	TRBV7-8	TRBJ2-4	CASSLEGGGASTVYF
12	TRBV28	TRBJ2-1	CASHGSYNEQFF
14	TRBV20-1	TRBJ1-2	CSARDFRGQDGYTF
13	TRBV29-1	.	CSGGRRGRETQYF
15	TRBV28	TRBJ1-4	CASSFVSFPNEKLFF
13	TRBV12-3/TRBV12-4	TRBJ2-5	CASTAGGEETQYF
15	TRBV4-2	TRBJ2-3	CASSQEASGGDTQYF
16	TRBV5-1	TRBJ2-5	CASRTGTSGVRETQYF
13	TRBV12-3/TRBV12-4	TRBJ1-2	CASSFSPEGGYTF
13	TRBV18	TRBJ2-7	CASSPTGYDEQYF
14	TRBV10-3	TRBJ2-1	CAISGGYSYNEQFF
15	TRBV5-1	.	CASSRTSEPYNEQYF
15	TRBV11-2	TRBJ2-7	CASSQPGGGPYEQYF
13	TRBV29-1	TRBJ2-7	CSVAPFESYEQYF
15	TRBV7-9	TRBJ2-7	CASSSRGGQIYEQYF
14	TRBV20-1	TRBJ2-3	CSAQRGPRTDTQYF
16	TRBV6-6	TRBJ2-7	CASSLTRIEEPYEQYF
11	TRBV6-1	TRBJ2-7	CASSELGEQYF
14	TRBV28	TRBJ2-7	CASSPPGGRFEQYF
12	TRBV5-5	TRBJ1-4	CASSDRGHGLFF
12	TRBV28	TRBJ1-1	CASSSGGPEAFF
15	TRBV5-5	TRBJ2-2	CASSLVLGAPGELFF
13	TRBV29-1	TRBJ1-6	CSALVGSNSPLHF
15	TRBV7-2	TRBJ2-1	CASSRSGTGANEQFF
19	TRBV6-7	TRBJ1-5	CASSSGLRDMVDANQPQHF
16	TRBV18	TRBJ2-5	CASSRSIAGGQETQYF